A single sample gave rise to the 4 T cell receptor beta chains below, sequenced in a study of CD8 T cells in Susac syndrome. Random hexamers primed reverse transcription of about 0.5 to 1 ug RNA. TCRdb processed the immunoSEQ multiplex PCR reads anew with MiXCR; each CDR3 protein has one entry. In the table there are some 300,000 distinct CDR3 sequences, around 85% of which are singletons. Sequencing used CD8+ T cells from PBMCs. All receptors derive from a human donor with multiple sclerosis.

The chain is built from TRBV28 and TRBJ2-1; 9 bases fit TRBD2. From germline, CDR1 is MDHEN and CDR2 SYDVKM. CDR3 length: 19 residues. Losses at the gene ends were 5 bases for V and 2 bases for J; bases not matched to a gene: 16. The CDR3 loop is CASSATGTSSRGAYNEQFF. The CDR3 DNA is TGTGCCAGCAGTGCCACCGGGACTAGCTCAAGAGGGGCCTACAATGAGCAGTTCTTC.

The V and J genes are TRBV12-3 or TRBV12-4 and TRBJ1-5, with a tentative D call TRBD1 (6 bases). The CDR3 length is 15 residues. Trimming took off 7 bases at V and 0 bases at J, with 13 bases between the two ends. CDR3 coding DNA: TGTGCCAGCACTCTAGGGGGGTATAGCAATCAGCCCCAGCATTTT. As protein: CASTLGGYSNQPQHF.

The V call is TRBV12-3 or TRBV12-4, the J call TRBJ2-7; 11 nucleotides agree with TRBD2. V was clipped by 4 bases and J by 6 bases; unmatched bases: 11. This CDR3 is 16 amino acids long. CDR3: CASSSEEGSGRGEQYF. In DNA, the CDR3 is TGTGCCAGCAGTTCCGAGGAGGGTAGCGGGAGGGGCGAGCAGTACTTC.

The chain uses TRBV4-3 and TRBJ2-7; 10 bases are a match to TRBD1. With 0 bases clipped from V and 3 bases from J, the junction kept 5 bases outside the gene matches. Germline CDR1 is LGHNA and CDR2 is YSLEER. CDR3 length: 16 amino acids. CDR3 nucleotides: TGCGCCAGCAGCCAAGAATTTAGGGACAGGGGCTACGAGCAGTACTTC. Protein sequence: CASSQEFRDRGYEQYF.